Listed below are T cell receptor beta chains from one sample, sequenced in a study of tumor and adjacent non-tumor tissue in lung cancer. Via MiXCR, TCRdb re-called the multiplex PCR reads, giving one row per CDR3 protein. The repertoire consists of about 140,000 distinct CDR3 sequences, with around 60% occurring once and the leading ten covering roughly 18%. The sequencing input was lung tumor tissue. All receptors come from a man in his fifties or sixties with small cell lung cancer. The CDR3 runs from the conserved cysteine through the conserved F or W. The order of the fields is D gene, J gene, CDR3 length, V gene, clone size, CDR3 protein, CDR3 DNA. A D gene is named only where the DNA matches it firmly. Not all rows give a size; the values are once, few, many and, for expanded clones, a class.

. TRBJ2-1 14 TRBV7-9 . CVSNLGIFYNEQFF TGTGTCAGCAACTTAGGTATATTTTACAATGAGCAGTTCTTC
TRBD1 TRBJ1-2 13 TRBV29-1 . CSFKFTGDHGYTF TGCAGCTTTAAATTTACAGGGGATCATGGCTATACCTTC
TRBD2 TRBJ2-3 17 TRBV20-1 . CSARKPRTSGKSDMQYF TGCAGTGCGCGGAAACCGAGGACTAGCGGGAAGTCAGATATGCAGTATTTT
. TRBJ1-2 12 TRBV20-1 many CSAPQAGIGYTF TGCAGTGCTCCCCAGGCGGGTATTGGCTACACCTTC
TRBD2 TRBJ2-1 16 TRBV28 . CASSSSWSGSVNEQFF TGTGCCAGCAGCTCCTCGTGGAGCGGGAGTGTGAATGAGCAGTTCTTC
. TRBJ2-1 13 TRBV20-1 . CSAAYVSYNEQFF TGCAGCGCTGCGTACGTTTCCTACAATGAGCAGTTCTTC
. TRBJ1-6 13 TRBV20-1 few CSASHYPDSPLHF TGCAGTGCTAGTCATTATCCCGATTCACCCCTCCACTTT
. TRBJ2-5 14 TRBV20-1 . CSARASTSWETQYF TGCAGCGCTAGAGCTTCGACTAGTTGGGAGACCCAGTACTTC
. TRBJ1-5 11 TRBV10-3 . CVISGGGPQHF TGTGTCATCAGTGGTGGGGGGCCCCAGCATTTT
TRBD1 TRBJ2-5 14 TRBV18 . CASSPMTGIETQYF TGTGCCAGCTCACCAATGACAGGGATAGAGACCCAGTACTTC
TRBD2 TRBJ2-1 16 TRBV5-4 . CASSSLISGSINEQFF TGTGCCAGCAGCTCCCTCATTAGCGGGAGCATCAACGAGCAGTTCTTC
. TRBJ1-5 16 TRBV24-1 few CATGGPGTGIDQPQHF TGTGCCACCGGGGGCCCTGGAACGGGAATTGATCAGCCCCAGCATTTT
TRBD2 TRBJ2-1 15 TRBV20-1 . CSATELAGLCNEQFF TGCAGTGCTACGGAACTAGCGGGCCTATGCAATGAGCAGTTCTTC
. TRBJ2-1 15 TRBV11-2 . CSCSKTGSPGNEQFF TGTTCCTGCAGTAAAACCGGATCCCCAGGCAATGAGCAGTTCTTC
. TRBJ1-2 13 TRBV29-1 . CSVERQYGKGYTF TGCAGCGTTGAAAGACAGTATGGTAAAGGCTACACCTTC
. TRBJ1-6 14 TRBV20-1 medium-sized CSARGVSYNSPLHF TGCAGTGCTAGAGGAGTATCGTATAATTCACCCCTCCACTTT
. TRBJ1-2 13 TRBV29-1 . CSVKFTWDRGYTF TGCAGCGTTAAATTTACATGGGATCGTGGCTACACCTTC
TRBD2 TRBJ2-1 13 TRBV20-1 . CSASSGAYDEQFF TGCAGTGCCTCTAGCGGTGCCTACGATGAGCAGTTCTTC
TRBD2 TRBJ2-1 15 TRBV29-1 . CSGRRLAGNYNEQFF TGCAGCGGCCGTCGACTAGCGGGAAACTACAATGAGCAATTCTTC
. TRBJ1-1 12 TRBV11-1 . CVSSGGVSEASF TGTGTCAGCAGCGGGGGCGTGTCTGAAGCTTCCTTT
TRBD1 TRBJ2-3 17 TRBV6-1 . CASSEPPGTGGTDTQYF TGTGCCAGCAGTGAACCCCCCGGGACAGGCGGCACAGATACACAGTATTTT
. TRBJ1-5 13 TRBV6-5 . CASSPSTSGVQHF TGTGCCAGCAGTCCATCCACATCGGGGGTCCAGCATTTT